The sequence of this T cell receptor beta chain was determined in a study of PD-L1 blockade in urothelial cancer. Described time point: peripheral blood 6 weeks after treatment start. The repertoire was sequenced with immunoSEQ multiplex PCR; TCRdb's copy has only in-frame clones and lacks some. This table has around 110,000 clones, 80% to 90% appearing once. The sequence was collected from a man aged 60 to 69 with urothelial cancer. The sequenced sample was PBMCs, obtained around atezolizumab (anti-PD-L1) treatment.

As DNA, the CDR3 is TGTGCCAGCAGAATGGACAGGGTCTCCTACAATGAGCAGTTCTTC. Protein: CASRMDRVSYNEQFF. The chain uses TRBV2 and TRBJ2-1; TRBD1 aligns across 8 bases. Germline lookup yields CDR1 SNHLY and CDR2 FYNNEI. Trimming cost V 6 bases and J 0 bases; bases outside gene matches: 4. This CDR3 has 15 residues. The complete variable domain, with remaining parts taken from reference TRBV2 and TRBJ2-1, reads EPEVTQTPSHQVTQMGQEVILRCVPISNHLYFYWYRQILGQKVEFLVSFYNNEISEKSEIFDDQFSVERPDGSNFTLKIRSTKLEDSAMYFCASRMDRVSYNEQFFGPGTRLTVL.